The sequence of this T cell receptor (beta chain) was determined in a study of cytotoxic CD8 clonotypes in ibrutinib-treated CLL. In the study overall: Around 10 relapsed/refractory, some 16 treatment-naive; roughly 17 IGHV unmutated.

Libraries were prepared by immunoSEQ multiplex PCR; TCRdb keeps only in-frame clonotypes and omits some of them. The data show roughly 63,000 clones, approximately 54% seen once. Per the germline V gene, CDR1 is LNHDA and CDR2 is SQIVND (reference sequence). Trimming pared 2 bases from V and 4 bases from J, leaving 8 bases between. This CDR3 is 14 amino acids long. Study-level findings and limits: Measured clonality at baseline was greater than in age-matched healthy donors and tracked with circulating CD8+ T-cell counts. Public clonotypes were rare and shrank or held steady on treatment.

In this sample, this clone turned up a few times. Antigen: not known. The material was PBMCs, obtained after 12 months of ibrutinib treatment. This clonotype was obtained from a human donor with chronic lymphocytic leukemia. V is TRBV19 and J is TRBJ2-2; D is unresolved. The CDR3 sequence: CASSISLPTGELFF. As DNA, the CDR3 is TGTGCCAGTAGTATATCTCTCCCCACCGGGGAGCTGTTTTTT.